The clone carrying this TCR beta chain was seen at least ten times. The antigen remains undetermined. TCR alpha and beta CDR3 regions were amplified from RNA using iRepertoire nested multiplex PCR. For one-step reverse transcription and amplification, about 85-400 ng of tissue mRNA or PBMC total RNA was used. TCRdb called the multiplex PCR reads again in MiXCR, with one record for every CDR3 protein. This table holds about 410,000 distinct CDR3 sequences, less than 50% found once. The data stem from a study of glioma-infiltrating T cells. Study-level findings and limits: Signature shared blood CDR3 motifs were enriched in low-divergence and depleted in high-divergence patients. Tissue and blood shared very few CDR3 sequences.

The sample consisted of glioma tissue, nonneoplastic brain tissue, or PBMCs (not recorded which). This TCR derives from a human donor with low-grade glioma or glioblastoma, undergoing nonglioma brain surgery, or in good health (not recorded which).

The CDR3 DNA sequence: TGTGCCAGCAGTTTATTACCATTAGCCAAAAACATTCAGTACTTC. Amino acid sequence: CASSLLPLAKNIQYF. The V gene is TRBV27, the J gene TRBJ2-4; D remains unclear. The CDR3 contains 15 residues. V dropped 1 base and J dropped 0 bases, with 7 bases sitting between them. Germline-derived CDR1 and CDR2 are MNHEY and SMNVEV (reference sequence).